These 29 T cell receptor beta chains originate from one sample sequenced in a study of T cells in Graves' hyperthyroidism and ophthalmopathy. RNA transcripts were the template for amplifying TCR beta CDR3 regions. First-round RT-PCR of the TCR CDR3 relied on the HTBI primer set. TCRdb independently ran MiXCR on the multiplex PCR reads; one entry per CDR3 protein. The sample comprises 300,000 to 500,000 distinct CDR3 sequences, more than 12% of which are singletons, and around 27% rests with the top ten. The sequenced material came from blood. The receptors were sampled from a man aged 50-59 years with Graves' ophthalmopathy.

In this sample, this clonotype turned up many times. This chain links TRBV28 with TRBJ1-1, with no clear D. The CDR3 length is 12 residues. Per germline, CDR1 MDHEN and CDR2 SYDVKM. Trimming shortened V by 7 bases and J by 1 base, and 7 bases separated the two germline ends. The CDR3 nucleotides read TGTGCCAGCATACAGAAGAACACTGAAGCTTTCTTT. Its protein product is CASIQKNTEAFF.

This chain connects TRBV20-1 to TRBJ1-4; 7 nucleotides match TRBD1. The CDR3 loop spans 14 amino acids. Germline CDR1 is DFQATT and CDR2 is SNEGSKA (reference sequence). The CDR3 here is CRADRVGLNEKLFF. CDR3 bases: TGCAGAGCTGACAGGGTTGGGCTCAATGAAAAACTGTTTTTT.

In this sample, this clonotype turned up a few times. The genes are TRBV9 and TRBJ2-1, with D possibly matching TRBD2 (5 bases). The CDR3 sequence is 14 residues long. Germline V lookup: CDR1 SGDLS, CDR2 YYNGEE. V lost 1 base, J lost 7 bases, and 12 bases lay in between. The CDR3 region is CASSVSSQSNEQFF. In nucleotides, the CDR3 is TGTGCCAGCAGCGTATCTAGCCAAAGTAATGAGCAGTTCTTC.

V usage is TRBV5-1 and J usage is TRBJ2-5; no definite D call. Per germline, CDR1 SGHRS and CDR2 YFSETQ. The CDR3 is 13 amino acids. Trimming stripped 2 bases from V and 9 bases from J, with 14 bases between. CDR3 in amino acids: CASSLVLGHAQYF. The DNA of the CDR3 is TGCGCCAGCAGCTTAGTCCTGGGCCATGCCCAGTACTTC.

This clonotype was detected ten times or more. CDR3 DNA sequence: TGTGCCAGCAGTGCGACAGGGGGAACTGAAGCTTTCTTT. Translation: CASSATGGTEAFF. V gene TRBV28 combines with J gene TRBJ1-1; 9 positions agree with TRBD1. The ends lost 5 bases at V and 5 bases at J; junction bases unmatched: 3. The CDR3 length is 13 residues. Germline CDR1 reads MDHEN; CDR2 reads SYDVKM.

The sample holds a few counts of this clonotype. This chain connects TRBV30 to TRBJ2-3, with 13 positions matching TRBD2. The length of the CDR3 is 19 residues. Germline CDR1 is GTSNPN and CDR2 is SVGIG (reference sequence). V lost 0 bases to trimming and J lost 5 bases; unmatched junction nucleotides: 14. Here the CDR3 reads CAWSVRGWGTSGKGDTQYF. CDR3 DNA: TGTGCCTGGAGTGTACGCGGTTGGGGGACTAGCGGGAAAGGAGATACGCAGTATTTT.

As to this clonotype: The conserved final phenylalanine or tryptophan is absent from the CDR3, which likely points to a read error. The CDR3 DNA reads TGTGCCAGCAGTCCCAGACTAGCGGGGGGAAATGAGCAGTTCTCC. Protein: CASSPRLAGGNEQFS. V is TRBV27 and J is TRBJ2-1, with 13 nucleotides matching TRBD2. This CDR3 has 15 amino acids. Per germline, CDR1 MNHEY and CDR2 SMNVEV (reference sequence). The trim removed 5 bases at V and 7 bases at J, leaving 5 bases unmatched.

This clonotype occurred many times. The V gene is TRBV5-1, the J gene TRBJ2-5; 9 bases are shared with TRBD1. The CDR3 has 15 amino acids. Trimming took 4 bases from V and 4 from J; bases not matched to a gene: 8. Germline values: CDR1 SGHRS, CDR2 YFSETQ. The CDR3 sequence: CASSPRTGEGETQYF. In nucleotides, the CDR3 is TGCGCCAGCAGCCCTAGGACAGGGGAGGGAGAGACCCAGTACTTC.

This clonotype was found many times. The CDR3, as DNA: TGTGCCTGGAGTCTCGGTGGGGCCACAGATACGCAGTATTTT. Its translation is CAWSLGGATDTQYF. This chain links TRBV30 with TRBJ2-3; a possible D gene is TRBD1 (5 bases). CDR3 length: 14 residues. Per the germline V gene, CDR1 is GTSNPN and CDR2 is SVGIG (reference sequence). Between the trimmed V and J ends, which lost 2 bases and 2 bases, there was a span of 11 bases.

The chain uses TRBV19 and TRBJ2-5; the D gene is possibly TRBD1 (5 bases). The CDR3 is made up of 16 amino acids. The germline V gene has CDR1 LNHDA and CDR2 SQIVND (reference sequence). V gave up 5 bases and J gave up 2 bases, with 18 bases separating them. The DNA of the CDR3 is TGTGCCAGTAGTGGAGACAGCTATGGCACACAAGAGACCCAGTACTTC. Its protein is CASSGDSYGTQETQYF.

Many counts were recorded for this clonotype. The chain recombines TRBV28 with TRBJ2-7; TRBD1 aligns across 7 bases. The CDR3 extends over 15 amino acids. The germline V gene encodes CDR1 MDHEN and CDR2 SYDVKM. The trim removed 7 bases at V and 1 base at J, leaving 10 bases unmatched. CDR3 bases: TGTGCCAGCACCTCACAGGGGAAAAGGTCCTACGAGCAGTACTTC. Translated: CASTSQGKRSYEQYF. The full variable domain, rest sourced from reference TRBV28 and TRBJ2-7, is DVKVTQSSRYLVKRTGEKVFLECVQDMDHENMFWYRQDPGLGLRLIYFSYDVKMKEKGDIPEGYSVSREKKERFSLILESASTNQTSMYLCASTSQGKRSYEQYFGPGTRLTVT.

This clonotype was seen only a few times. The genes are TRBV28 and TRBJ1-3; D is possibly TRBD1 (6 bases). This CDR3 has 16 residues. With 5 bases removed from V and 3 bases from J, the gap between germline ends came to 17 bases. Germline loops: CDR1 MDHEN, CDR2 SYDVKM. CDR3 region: CASSNPEQGFGNTIYF. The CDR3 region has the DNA TGTGCCAGCAGTAACCCGGAACAGGGCTTTGGAAACACCATATATTTT. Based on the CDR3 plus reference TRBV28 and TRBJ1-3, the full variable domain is DVKVTQSSRYLVKRTGEKVFLECVQDMDHENMFWYRQDPGLGLRLIYFSYDVKMKEKGDIPEGYSVSREKKERFSLILESASTNQTSMYLCASSNPEQGFGNTIYFGEGSWLTVV.

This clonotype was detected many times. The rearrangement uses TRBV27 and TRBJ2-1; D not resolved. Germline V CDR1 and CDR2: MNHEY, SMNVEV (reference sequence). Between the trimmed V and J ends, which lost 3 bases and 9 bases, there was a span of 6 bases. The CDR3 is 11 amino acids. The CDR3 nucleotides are TGTGCCAGCAGTTTTCTGGGTGAGCAGTTCTTC. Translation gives CASSFLGEQFF.

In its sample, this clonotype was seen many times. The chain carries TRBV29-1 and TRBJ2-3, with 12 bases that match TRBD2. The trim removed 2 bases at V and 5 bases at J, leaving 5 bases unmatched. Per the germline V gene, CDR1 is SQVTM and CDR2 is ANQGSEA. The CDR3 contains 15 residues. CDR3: CSVEQLAGGGDTQYF. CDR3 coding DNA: TGCAGCGTTGAACAACTAGCGGGAGGAGGAGATACGCAGTATTTT.

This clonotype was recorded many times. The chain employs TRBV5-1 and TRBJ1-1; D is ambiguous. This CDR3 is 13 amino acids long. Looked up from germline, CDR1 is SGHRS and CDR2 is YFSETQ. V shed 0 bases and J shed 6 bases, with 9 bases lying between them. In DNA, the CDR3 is TGCGCCAGCAGCTTGGTATTCGGATCTGAAGCTTTCTTT. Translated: CASSLVFGSEAFF.

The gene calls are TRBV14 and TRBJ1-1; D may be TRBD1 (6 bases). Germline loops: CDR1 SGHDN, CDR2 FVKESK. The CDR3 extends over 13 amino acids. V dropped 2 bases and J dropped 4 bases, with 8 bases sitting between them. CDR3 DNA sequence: TGTGCCAGCAGCCAACGGGGGCTCACTGAAGCTTTCTTT. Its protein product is CASSQRGLTEAFF.

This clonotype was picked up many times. CDR3 region: CASSPERDRLGQSRGYTF. In DNA form, the CDR3 reads TGTGCCAGCAGCCCCGAGAGGGACAGGCTGGGCCAGAGTAGAGGCTACACCTTC. The chain uses TRBV7-9 and TRBJ1-2, with 8 bases that match TRBD1. The junction had 22 bases not matched to a gene; V was cut back by 5 bases and J by 8 bases. The CDR3 runs 18 residues. Per the germline V gene, CDR1 is SEHNR and CDR2 is FQNEAQ (reference sequence). The variable domain in full, with the rest retrieved from reference TRBV7-9 and TRBJ1-2, is DTGVSQNPRHKITKRGQNVTFRCDPISEHNRLYWYRQTLGQGPEFLTYFQNEAQLEKSRLLSDRFSAERPKGSFSTLEIQRTEQGDSAMYLCASSPERDRLGQSRGYTFGSGTRLTVV.

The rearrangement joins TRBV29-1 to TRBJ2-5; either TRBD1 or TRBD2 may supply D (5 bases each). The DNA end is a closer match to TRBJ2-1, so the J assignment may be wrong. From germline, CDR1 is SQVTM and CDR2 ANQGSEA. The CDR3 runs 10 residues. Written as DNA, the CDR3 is TGCAGCGTCACCTCCGGGACCCAGTTCTTC. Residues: CSVTSGTQFF.

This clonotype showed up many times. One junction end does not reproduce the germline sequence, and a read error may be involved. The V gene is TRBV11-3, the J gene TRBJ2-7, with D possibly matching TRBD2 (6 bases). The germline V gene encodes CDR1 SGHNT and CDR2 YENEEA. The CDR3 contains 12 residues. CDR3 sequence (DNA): TGTGCCAGCAGTTTAGAGGGAGGCGAGCAGTACTTC. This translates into CASSLEGGEQYF.

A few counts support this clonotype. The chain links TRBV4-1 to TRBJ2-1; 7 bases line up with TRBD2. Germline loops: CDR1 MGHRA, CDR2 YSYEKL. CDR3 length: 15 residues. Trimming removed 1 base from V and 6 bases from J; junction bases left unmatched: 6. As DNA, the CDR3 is TGCGCCAGCAGCCAAGGTCGACTAGCAGGCAATGAGCAGTTCTTC. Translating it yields CASSQGRLAGNEQFF.

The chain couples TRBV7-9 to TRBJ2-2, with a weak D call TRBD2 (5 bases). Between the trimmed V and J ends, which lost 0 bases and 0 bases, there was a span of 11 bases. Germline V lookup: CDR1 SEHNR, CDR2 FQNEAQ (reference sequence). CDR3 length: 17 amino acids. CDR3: CASSLARASSNTGELFF. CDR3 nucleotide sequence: TGTGCCAGCAGCTTAGCGAGGGCTAGCTCGAACACCGGGGAGCTGTTTTTT.

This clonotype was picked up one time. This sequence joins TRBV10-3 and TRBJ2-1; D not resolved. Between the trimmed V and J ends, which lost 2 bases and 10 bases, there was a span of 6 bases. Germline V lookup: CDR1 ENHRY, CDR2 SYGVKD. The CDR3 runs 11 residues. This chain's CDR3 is CAISEKWEQFF. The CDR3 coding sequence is TGTGCCATCAGTGAGAAGTGGGAGCAGTTCTTC.

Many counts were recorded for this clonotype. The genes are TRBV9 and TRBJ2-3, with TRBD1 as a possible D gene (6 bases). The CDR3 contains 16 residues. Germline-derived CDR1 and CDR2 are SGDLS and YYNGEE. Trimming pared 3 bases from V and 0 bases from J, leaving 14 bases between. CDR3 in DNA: TGTGCCAGCAGCGGCTCGGGACACCCAAGCACAGATACGCAGTATTTT. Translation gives CASSGSGHPSTDTQYF.

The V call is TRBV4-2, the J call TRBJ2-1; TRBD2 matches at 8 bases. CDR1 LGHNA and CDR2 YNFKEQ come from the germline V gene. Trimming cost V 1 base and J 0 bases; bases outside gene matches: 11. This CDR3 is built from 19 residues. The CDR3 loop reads CASSQGGILLADSYNEQFF. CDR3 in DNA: TGTGCCAGCAGCCAAGGGGGTATACTACTAGCGGACTCCTACAATGAGCAGTTCTTC.

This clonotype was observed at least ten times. This CDR3 reads CASSYGTITDTQYF. The DNA of the CDR3 is TGTGCCAGCAGCTACGGGACTATCACAGATACGCAGTATTTT. V usage is TRBV5-5 and J usage is TRBJ2-3; the match to TRBD2 covers 7 bases. Germline V gene data show CDR1 as SGHKS and CDR2 as YYEKEE (reference sequence). The CDR3 loop spans 14 amino acids. V was clipped by 3 bases and J by 2 bases; unmatched bases: 3.

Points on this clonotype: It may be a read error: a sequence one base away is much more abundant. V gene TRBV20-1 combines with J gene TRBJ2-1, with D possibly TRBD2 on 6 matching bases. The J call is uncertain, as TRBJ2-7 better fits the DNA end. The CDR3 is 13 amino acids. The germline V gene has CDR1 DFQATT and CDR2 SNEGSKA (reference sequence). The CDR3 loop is CSARTNTYNEQYF. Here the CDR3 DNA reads TGCAGTGCCAGGACTAACACCTACAATGAGCAGTACTTC.

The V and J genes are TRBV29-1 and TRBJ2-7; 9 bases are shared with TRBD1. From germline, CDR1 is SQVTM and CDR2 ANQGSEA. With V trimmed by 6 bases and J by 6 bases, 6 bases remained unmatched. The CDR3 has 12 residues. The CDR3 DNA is TGCAGCGTCCGGACAGGGGTCCGCGAGCAGTACTTC. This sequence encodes CSVRTGVREQYF.

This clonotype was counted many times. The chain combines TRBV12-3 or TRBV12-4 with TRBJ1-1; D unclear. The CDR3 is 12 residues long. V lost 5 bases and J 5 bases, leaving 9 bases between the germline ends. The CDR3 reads CASSTYGTEAFF. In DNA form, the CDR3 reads TGTGCCAGCAGTACATATGGGACTGAAGCTTTCTTT.

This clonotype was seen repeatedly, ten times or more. The CDR3: CASSESTGQGYNEQFF. The CDR3 DNA is TGCGCCAGCAGTGAGTCTACGGGACAGGGGTACAATGAGCAGTTCTTC. J is TRBJ2-1 and V is TRBV10-1; 10 positions match TRBD1. The CDR3 spans 16 residues. Germline V gives CDR1 WNHNN, CDR2 SYGVQD (reference sequence). The ends lost 0 bases at V and 4 bases at J; junction bases unmatched: 3.